What follows are 9 T cell receptor beta chains derived from one specimen sequenced in a study of radiotherapy plus CTLA-4 blockade in lung cancer. Clones were read by immunoSEQ multiplex PCR, and TCRdb kept only the in-frame ones, dropping some. The sample has some 100,000 clones; around 86% are singletons. The material was peripheral blood, obtained from a patient treated with radiotherapy plus ipilimumab. These receptors all come from a human donor with non-small cell lung cancer that progressed on radiotherapy plus ipilimumab.

The gene calls are TRBV28 and TRBJ1-2; D might be TRBD1 (5 bases). The CDR3 consists of 15 residues. Trimming shortened V by 7 bases and J by 4 bases, and 19 bases separated the two germline ends. Germline loops: CDR1 MDHEN, CDR2 SYDVKM. This chain's CDR3 is CASTPAGGVRYGYTF. The CDR3 coding sequence is TGTGCCAGCACTCCCGCCGGGGGGGTTCGCTATGGCTACACCTTC.

This clone was counted a single time. This CDR3 is CASSPPLDRYTDTQYF. The CDR3 DNA reads as TGTGCCAGCTCACCCCCTCTCGACAGGTACACAGATACGCAGTATTTT. V and J are TRBV18 and TRBJ2-3; maybe TRBD1 (6 bases). Trimming took off 3 bases at V and 2 bases at J, with 15 bases between the two ends. Germline CDR1 is KGHSH and CDR2 is LQKENI. The CDR3 is 16 residues long. Based on the CDR3 plus reference TRBV18 and TRBJ2-3, the full variable domain is NAGVMQNPRHLVRRRGQEARLRCSPMKGHSHVYWYRQLPEEGLKFMVYLQKENIIDESGMPKERFSAEFPKEGPSILRIQQVVRGDSAAYFCASSPPLDRYTDTQYFGPGTRLTVL.

The rearrangement joins TRBV18 to TRBJ1-1; D is uncertain. This CDR3 is built from 13 residues. V dropped 1 base and J dropped 3 bases, with 6 bases sitting between them. Per germline, CDR1 KGHSH and CDR2 LQKENI. This chain's CDR3 is CASSPRLDTEAFF. For the CDR3, the DNA is TGTGCCAGCTCACCACGGCTGGACACTGAAGCTTTCTTT.

This clone appeared once. The V gene is TRBV5-1, the J gene TRBJ2-3, with D perhaps given as TRBD1 or TRBD2 (6 bases each). Per the germline V gene, CDR1 is SGHRS and CDR2 is YFSETQ. This CDR3 contains 16 residues. Deletions cut 4 bases from V and 0 bases from J, with 15 bases between. CDR3 region: CASSPGEGGSTDTQYF. The CDR3 nucleotides read TGCGCCAGCAGCCCCGGAGAGGGGGGAAGCACAGATACGCAGTATTTT.

The V gene is TRBV25-1, the J gene TRBJ2-1; 9 bases fit TRBD2. The CDR3 contains 17 residues. Germline V gene data show CDR1 as MGHDK and CDR2 as SYGVNS. Germline trimming cut 5 bases from V and 6 bases from J; bases unmatched to any gene: 14. The DNA for the CDR3 is TGTGCCAGCAGTAGGGTCCAAGCTAGCGGGATGCGCAATGAGCAGTTCTTC. This translates into CASSRVQASGMRNEQFF. Looking up the rest from reference TRBV25-1 and TRBJ2-1 gives the full variable domain: EADIYQTPRYLVIGTGKKITLECSQTMGHDKMYWYQQDPGMELHLIHYSYGVNSTEKGDLSSESTVSRIRTEHFPLTLESARPSHTSQYLCASSRVQASGMRNEQFFGPGTRLTVL.

V is TRBV4-2 and J is TRBJ1-4; TRBD1 matches 7 bases. This CDR3 comprises 16 residues. Germline CDR1 is LGHNA and CDR2 is YNFKEQ. V gave up 4 bases and J gave up 2 bases; unmatched junction bases: 7. The DNA of the CDR3 is TGTGCCAGCAGCCCGAGGGAGGGGGCGACTAATGAAAAACTGTTTTTT. It yields the protein CASSPREGATNEKLFF.

This chain's CDR3 is CASSLTSVGTEAFF. In DNA form, the CDR3 reads TGTGCCAGCAGCTTAACGTCGGTCGGCACTGAAGCTTTCTTT. The chain recombines TRBV7-2 with TRBJ1-1; D is unclear. The V end was cut by 2 bases, the J end by 4 bases, with 11 bases between. The CDR3 loop spans 14 amino acids. Looked up from germline, CDR1 is SGHTA and CDR2 is FQGNSA.

This chain connects TRBV18 to TRBJ2-1; D is possibly TRBD2 (5 bases). With 0 bases removed from V and 9 bases from J, the gap between germline ends came to 12 bases. There are 14 residues in the CDR3. The germline V gene has CDR1 KGHSH and CDR2 LQKENI. This CDR3 is CASSPPSGKGEQFF. The CDR3 DNA reads TGTGCCAGCTCACCACCGTCGGGGAAGGGTGAGCAGTTCTTC.

The gene calls are TRBV27 and TRBJ2-5, with D perhaps matching TRBD1 (6 bases). The CDR3 extends over 15 amino acids. Germline CDR1 is MNHEY and CDR2 is SMNVEV (reference sequence). Between the trimmed V and J ends, which lost 0 bases and 5 bases, there was a span of 13 bases. This CDR3 reads CASSLSGASWETQYF. CDR3 bases: TGTGCCAGCAGTTTATCGGGGGCTAGCTGGGAGACCCAGTACTTC.